Described below is a single T cell receptor beta chain sequence and its context. Its antigen is undetermined. The CDR3 consists of 12 residues. CDR1 SGHDN and CDR2 FVKESK come from the germline V gene. A second PCR, run for roughly 7 to 11 cycles, used a sample-barcoded 5' primer plus a J-beta primer mix. TCRdb fed the 5' RACE reads into MiXCR, producing one record per CDR3 protein. The sample carries 1.5 million to 2 million distinct CDR3 sequences, approximately 39% recorded once. This record belongs to a study of blood T cells in healthy people across ages. The study, taken as a whole, reports: Measured against age, TCR beta diversity per million T cells decreased in a roughly linear manner. Estimates of diversity drawn from one million T cells were considered underestimates.

What was sequenced was blood. The chain employs TRBV14 and TRBJ2-1; unclear D gene. The better agreement between TRBJ2-7 and the DNA end casts doubt on the J call. The TCR was taken from a human donor in good health. The CDR3 here is CASSPFLNEQYF. For the CDR3, the DNA is TGTGCCAGCAGCCCGTTCCTGAATGAGCAGTACTTC.